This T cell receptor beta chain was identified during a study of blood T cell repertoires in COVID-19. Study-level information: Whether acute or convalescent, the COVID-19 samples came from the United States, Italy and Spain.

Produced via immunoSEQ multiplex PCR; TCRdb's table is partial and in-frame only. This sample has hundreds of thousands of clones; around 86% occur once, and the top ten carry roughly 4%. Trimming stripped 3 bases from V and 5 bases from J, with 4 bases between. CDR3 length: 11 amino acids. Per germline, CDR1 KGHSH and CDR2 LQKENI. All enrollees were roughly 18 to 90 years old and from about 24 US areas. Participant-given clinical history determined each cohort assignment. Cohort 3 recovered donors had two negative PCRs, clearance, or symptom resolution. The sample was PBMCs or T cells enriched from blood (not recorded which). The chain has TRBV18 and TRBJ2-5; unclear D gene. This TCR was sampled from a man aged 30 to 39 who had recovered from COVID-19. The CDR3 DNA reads TGTGCCAGCTCACCTCTGGAGACCCAGTACTTC. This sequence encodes CASSPLETQYF.